This is a list of T cell receptor beta chains from one sample in a study of control samples from healthy donors and cancer patients. Clones were sequenced by immunoSEQ multiplex PCR, and TCRdb holds only the in-frame ones, with some missing. The table shows some 74,000 clones, with about 95% occurring only once. Sequenced input: blood. The receptors were sampled from a young woman in good health. Each CDR3 is given with its conserved first and last residue. Fields, in order: V gene, J gene, CDR3 protein.

TRBV25-1	TRBJ2-1	CASSAPGGPYNEQFF
TRBV3-1/TRBV3-2	TRBJ2-1	CASSLRRDSGTGIHEQFF
TRBV10-1	TRBJ1-3	CASSRGEEGNTIYF
TRBV27	TRBJ1-5	CASSSRPLSGNQPQHF
TRBV19	TRBJ2-4	CASSIRERNDIQYF
TRBV14	TRBJ2-1	CASSQDYLGWASGGAGNEQFF
TRBV6-1	TRBJ1-2	CASSEGPGQNYGYTF
TRBV19	TRBJ2-1	CASSIRGNNEQFF
TRBV15	TRBJ2-7	CATSGDRGYEQYF
TRBV6-5	TRBJ1-2	CASRGRDRRVAGYTF
TRBV30	TRBJ1-5	CAWRGGVGQPQHF
TRBV6-5	TRBJ1-1	CATRGLMNTEAFF
TRBV10-1	TRBJ1-3	CASGQGTDENTIYF
TRBV10-3	TRBJ2-1	CAISGPSGGYNEQFF
TRBV14	TRBJ1-2	CASSQKGVIGYTF
TRBV5-4	TRBJ2-5	CASSLEQTQETQYF
TRBV24-1	TRBJ2-3	CATSDLNRDEDTQYF
TRBV6-5	TRBJ1-2	CASRETGGGYTF
TRBV3-1/TRBV3-2	TRBJ1-5	CASSDGTTSNQPQHF
TRBV5-6	TRBJ1-5	CASSLAGRVVQPQHF
TRBV27	TRBJ1-2	CASSPTLAGGYTF
TRBV9	TRBJ2-2	CASSVVSNTGELFF
TRBV7-3	TRBJ1-6	CASSPSDRTLNLHF
TRBV27	TRBJ1-5	CASSLQGSGQPQHF
TRBV18	TRBJ1-3	CASSTDRGFGNTIYF
TRBV4-1	TRBJ1-1	CASSHDGTSSNTEAFF
TRBV27	TRBJ1-2	CASSPRGAYGYTF
TRBV5-1	TRBJ2-2	CASSTSTGANTGELFF
TRBV3-1/TRBV3-2	TRBJ1-2	CASSQEQVNYGYTF
TRBV9	TRBJ2-1	CASSGGGDYNEQFF
TRBV18	TRBJ2-2	CASSLQLDSGELFF
TRBV7-9	TRBJ2-7	CASSFGTGEQYF
TRBV3-1/TRBV3-2	TRBJ2-5	CASSLGGFQETQYF
TRBV6-1	TRBJ2-2	CASSEGLAENTGELFF
TRBV11-2	TRBJ1-1	CASSLDRVVAEAFF
TRBV29-1	TRBJ2-7	CSGGFMSGEQYF
TRBV3-1/TRBV3-2	TRBJ2-2	CASSRDPSTGELFF
TRBV5-5	TRBJ2-6	CASSFYRHSGANVLTF
TRBV6-1	TRBJ1-1	CASSEAFAGHTEAFF
TRBV11-3	TRBJ1-1	CASSLSSPSGPGRNTEAFF
TRBV5-1	TRBJ2-5	CASSWGSGQETQYF
TRBV2	TRBJ1-4	CASSGQGQGNEKLFF
TRBV6-6	TRBJ1-1	CAITRTMNTEAFF
TRBV3-1/TRBV3-2	TRBJ2-5	CASSHTSGGRSRETQYF
TRBV9	TRBJ2-5	CASSYGTNNQETQYF
TRBV27	TRBJ1-6	CASSFQGTNSPLHF
TRBV28	TRBJ1-1	CASSFLIDTEAFF
TRBV5-8	TRBJ1-1	CASSLGGGTEAFF